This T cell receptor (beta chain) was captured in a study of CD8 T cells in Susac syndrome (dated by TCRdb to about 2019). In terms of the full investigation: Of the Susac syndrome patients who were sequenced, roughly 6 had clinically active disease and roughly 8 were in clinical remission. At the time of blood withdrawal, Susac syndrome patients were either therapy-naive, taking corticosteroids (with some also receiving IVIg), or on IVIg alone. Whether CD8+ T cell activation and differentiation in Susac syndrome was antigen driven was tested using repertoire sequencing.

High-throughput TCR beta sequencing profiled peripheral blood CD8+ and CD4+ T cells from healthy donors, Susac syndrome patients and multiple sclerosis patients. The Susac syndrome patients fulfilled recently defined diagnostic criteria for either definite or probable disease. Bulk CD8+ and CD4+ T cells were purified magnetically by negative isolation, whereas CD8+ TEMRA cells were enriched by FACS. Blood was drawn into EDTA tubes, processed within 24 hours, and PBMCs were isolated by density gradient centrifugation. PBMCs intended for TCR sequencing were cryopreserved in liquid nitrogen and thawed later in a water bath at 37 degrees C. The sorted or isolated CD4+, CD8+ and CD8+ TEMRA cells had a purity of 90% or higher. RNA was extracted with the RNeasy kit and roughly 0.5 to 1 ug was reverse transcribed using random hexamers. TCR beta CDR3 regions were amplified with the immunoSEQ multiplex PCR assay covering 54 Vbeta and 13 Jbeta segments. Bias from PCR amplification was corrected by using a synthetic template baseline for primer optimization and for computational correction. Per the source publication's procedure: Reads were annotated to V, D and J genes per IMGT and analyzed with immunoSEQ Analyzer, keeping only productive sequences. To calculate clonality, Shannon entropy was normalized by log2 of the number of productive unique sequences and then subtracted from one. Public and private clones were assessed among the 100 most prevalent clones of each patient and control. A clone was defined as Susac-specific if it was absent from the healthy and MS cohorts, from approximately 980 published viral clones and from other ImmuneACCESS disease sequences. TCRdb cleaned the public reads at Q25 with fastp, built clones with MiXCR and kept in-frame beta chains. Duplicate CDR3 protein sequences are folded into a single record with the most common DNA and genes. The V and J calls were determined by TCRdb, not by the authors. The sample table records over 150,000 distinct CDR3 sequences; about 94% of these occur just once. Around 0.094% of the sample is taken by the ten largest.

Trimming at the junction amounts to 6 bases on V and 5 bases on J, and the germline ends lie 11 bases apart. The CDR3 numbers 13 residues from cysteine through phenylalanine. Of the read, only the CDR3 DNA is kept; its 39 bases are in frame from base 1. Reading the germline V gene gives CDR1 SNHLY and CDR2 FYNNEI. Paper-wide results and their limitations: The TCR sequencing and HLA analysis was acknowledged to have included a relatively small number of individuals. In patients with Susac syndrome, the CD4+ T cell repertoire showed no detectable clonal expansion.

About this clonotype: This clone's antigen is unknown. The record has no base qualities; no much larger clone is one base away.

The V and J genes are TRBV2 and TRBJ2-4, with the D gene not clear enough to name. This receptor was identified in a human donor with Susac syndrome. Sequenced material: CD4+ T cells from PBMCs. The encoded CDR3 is CASSNDNQNIQYF. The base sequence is TGTGCCAGCAGCAATGACAACCAAAACATTCAGTACTTC.